The present T cell receptor beta chain was sequenced within a study of cytomegalovirus exposure and HLA in healthy donors. 13 Jbeta primers and 60 Vbeta primers were used for the PCR. Measured with immunoSEQ multiplex PCR; TCRdb has only the in-frame clones, and not every one. Counted here are approximately 160,000 clones, 65% to 80% occurring once; the ten biggest clones make up roughly 2.6%. Regarding the study as a whole: Judged likely to be a sequencing artifact was a cluster of highly shared sequence variants.

On this clone itself: Its antigen is unidentified.

CDR3 length: 17 amino acids. V lost 0 bases, J lost 4 bases, and 17 bases lay in between. Germline-derived CDR1 and CDR2 are SGHRS and YFSETQ. The sample comprised PBMCs. The source is a middle-aged woman in good health and CMV-seropositive. The genes are TRBV5-1 and TRBJ2-1; tentatively, D is TRBD2 (6 bases). The DNA of the CDR3 is TGCGCCAGCAGCTTGGAAGGCGGTCTAGCGTTTTACAATGAGCAGTTCTTC. It encodes CASSLEGGLAFYNEQFF. Filled out from reference TRBV5-1 and TRBJ2-1, the complete variable domain reads KAGVTQTPRYLIKTRGQQVTLSCSPISGHRSVSWYQQTPGQGLQFLFEYFSETQRNKGNFPGRFSGRQFSNSRSEMNVSTLELGDSALYLCASSLEGGLAFYNEQFFGPGTRLTVL.